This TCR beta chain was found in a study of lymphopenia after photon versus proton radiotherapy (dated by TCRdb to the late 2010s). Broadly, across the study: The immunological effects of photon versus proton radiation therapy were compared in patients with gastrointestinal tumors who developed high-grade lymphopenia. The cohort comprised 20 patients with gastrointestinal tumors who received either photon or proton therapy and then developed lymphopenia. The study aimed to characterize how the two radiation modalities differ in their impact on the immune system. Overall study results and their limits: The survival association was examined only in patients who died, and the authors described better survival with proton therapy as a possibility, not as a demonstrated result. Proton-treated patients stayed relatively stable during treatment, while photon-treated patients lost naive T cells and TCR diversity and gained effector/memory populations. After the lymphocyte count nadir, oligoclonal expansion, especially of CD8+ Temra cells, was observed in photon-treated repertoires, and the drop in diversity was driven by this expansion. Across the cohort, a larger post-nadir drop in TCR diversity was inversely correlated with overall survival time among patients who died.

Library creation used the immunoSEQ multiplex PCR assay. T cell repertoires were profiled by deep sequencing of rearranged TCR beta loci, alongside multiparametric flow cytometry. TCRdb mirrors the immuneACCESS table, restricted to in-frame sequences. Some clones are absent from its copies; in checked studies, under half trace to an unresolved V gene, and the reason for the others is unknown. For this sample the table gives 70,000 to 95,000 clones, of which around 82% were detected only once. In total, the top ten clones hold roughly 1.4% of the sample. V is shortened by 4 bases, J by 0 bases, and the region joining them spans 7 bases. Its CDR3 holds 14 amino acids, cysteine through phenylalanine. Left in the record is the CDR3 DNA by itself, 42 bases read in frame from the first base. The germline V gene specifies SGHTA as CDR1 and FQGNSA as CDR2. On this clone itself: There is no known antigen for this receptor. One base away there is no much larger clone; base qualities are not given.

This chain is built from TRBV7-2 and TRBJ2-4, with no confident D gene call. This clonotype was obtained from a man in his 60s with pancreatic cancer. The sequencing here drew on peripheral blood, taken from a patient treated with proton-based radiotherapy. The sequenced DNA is TGTGCCAGCAGCTCCGGGCTAGCCAAAAACATTCAGTACTTC. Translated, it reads CASSSGLAKNIQYF.